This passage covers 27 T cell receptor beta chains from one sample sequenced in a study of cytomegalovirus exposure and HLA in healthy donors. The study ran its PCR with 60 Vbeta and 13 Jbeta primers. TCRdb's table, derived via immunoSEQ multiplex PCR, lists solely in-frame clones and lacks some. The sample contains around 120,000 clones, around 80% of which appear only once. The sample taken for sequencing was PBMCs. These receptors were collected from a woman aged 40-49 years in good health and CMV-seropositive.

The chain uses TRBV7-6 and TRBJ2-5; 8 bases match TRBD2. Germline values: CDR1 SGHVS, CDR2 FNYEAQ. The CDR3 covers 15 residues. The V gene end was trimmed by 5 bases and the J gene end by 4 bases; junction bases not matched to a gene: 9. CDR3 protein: CASSAGGSTIETQYF. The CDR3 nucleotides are TGTGCCAGCAGCGCGGGGGGCTCTACCATAGAGACCCAGTACTTC.

CDR3 bases: TGTGCCAGCAGCCAAGATAACACAGGGGGACACAATGAGCAGTTCTTC. This encodes CASSQDNTGGHNEQFF. The genes are TRBV4-2 and TRBJ2-1, with 8 bases identical to TRBD1. The CDR3 runs to 16 residues. Germline lookup yields CDR1 LGHNA and CDR2 YNFKEQ. The V gene end was trimmed by 0 bases and the J gene end by 5 bases; junction bases not matched to a gene: 6.

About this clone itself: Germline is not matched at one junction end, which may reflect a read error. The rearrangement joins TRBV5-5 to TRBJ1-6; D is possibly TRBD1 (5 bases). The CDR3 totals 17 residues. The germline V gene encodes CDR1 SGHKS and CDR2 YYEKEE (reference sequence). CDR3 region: CASRTSGGSSYNLPLHF. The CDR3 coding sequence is TGTGCCAGCAGAACAAGTGGGGGGAGCTCCTATAATTTACCCCTCCACTTT.

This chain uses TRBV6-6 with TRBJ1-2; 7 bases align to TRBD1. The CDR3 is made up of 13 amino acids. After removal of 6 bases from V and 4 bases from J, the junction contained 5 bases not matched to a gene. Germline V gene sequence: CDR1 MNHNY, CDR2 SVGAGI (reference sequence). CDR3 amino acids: CASSLGQSYGYTF. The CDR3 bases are TGTGCCAGCAGCCTGGGACAGAGCTATGGCTACACCTTC.

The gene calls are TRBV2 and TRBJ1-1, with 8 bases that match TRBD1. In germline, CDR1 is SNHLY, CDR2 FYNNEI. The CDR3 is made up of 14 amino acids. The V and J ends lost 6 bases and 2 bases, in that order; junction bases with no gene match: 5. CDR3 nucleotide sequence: TGTGCCAGCAGGCGACAGGGGCCAAACACTGAAGCTTTCTTT. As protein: CASRRQGPNTEAFF.

This chain's CDR3 is CASRSGGAGGTDTQYF. The DNA of the CDR3 is TGTGCCAGCAGGTCCGGAGGCGCAGGAGGTACAGATACGCAGTATTTT. This chain joins TRBV5-4 and TRBJ2-3; D is perhaps TRBD2 (5 bases). Germline loops: CDR1 SGHNT, CDR2 YYREEE (reference sequence). The CDR3 runs 16 residues. V lost 5 bases, J lost 3 bases, and 19 bases lay in between.

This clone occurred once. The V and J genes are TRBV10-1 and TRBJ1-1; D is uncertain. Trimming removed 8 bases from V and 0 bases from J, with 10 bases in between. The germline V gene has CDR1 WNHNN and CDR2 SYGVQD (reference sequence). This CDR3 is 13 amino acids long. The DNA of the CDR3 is TGCGCCAGCGCCCGGGAGGTGAACACTGAAGCTTTCTTT. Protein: CASAREVNTEAFF.

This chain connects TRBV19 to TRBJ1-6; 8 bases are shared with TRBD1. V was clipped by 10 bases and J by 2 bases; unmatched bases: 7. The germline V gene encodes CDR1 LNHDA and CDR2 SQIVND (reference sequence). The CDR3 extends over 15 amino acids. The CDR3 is CATRTGSAYNSPLHF. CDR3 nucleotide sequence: TGTGCCACCCGGACAGGGAGCGCCTATAATTCACCCCTCCACTTT.

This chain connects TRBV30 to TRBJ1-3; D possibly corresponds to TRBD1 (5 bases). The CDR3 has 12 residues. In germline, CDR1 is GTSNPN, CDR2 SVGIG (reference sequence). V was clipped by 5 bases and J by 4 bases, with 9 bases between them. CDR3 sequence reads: CAWETVGNTIYF. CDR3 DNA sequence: TGTGCCTGGGAGACAGTAGGAAACACCATATATTTT.

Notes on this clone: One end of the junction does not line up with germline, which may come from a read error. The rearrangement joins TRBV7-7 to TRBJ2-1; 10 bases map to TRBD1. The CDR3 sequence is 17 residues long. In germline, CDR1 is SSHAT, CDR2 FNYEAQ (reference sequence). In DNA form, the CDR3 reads TGTGCTAGCAGCCCTGGACCTCGACAGGGGGCGGGCAATGAGCAGTTCTTC. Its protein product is CASSPGPRQGAGNEQFF.

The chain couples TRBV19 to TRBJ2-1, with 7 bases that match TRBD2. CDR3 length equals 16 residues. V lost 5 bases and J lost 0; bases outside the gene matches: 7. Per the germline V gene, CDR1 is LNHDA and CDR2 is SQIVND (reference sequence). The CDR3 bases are TGTGCCAGTAGTCCATTCGGGGGGACCTCCTACAATGAGCAGTTCTTC. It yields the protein CASSPFGGTSYNEQFF.

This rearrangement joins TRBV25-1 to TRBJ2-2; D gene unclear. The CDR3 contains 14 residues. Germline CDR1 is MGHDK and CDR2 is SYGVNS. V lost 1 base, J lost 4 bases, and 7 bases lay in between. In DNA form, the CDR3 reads TGTGCCAGCAGTGAATTCGGTCTCACCGGGGAGCTGTTTTTT. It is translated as CASSEFGLTGELFF.

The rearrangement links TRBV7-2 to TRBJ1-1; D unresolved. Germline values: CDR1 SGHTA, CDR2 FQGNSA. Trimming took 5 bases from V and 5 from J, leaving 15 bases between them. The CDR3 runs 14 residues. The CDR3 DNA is TGTGCCAGCAGCCCGAAGGGAGGGATTACTGAAGCTTTCTTT. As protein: CASSPKGGITEAFF.

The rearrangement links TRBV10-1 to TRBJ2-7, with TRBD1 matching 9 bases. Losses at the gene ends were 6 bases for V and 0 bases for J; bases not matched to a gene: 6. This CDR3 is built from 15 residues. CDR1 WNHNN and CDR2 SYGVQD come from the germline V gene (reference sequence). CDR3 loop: CASSPGTGYSYEQYF. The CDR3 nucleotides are TGCGCCAGCAGCCCCGGGACAGGGTACTCCTACGAGCAGTACTTC.

CDR3 amino acids: CASSARTGGNTGELFF. As DNA, the CDR3 is TGTGCCAGCAGCGCGCGGACAGGGGGCAACACCGGGGAGCTGTTTTTT. This chain joins TRBV11-2 and TRBJ2-2; 11 bases map to TRBD1. The germline V gene has CDR1 SGHAT and CDR2 FQNNGV. The CDR3 has 16 residues. V gave up 5 bases and J gave up 2 bases; unmatched junction bases: 4.

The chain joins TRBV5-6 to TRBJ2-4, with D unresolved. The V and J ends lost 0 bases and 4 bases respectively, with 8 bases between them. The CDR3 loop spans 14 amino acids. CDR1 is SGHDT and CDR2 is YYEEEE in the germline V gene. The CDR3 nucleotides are TGTGCCAGCAGCTTGGGCGGCAGTAAAAACATTCAGTACTTC. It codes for CASSLGGSKNIQYF.

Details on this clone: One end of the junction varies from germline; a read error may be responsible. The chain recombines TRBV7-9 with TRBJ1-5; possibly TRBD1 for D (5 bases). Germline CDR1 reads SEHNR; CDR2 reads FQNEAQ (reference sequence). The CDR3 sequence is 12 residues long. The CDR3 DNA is TGTTCCAGCAGCTTACAGGATCAGCCCCAGCATTTT. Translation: CSSSLQDQPQHF.

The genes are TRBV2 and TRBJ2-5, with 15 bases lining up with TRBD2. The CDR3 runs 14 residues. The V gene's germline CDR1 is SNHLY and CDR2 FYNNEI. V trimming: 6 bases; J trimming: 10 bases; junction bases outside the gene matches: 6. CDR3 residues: CASSGLAGGVGQYF. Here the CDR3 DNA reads TGTGCCAGCAGCGGACTAGCGGGGGGGGTTGGCCAGTACTTC.

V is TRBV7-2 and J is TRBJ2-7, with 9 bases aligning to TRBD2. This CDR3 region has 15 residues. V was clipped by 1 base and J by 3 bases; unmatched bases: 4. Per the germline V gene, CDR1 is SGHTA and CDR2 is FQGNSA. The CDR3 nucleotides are TGTGCCAGCAGCTTAGGGCGGGGGGGCGTCTACGAGCAGTACTTC. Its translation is CASSLGRGGVYEQYF.

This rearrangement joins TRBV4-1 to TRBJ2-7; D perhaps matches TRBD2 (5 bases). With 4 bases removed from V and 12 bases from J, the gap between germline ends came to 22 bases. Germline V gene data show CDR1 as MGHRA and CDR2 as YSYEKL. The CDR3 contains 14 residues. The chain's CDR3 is CASSREEGSVGAYF. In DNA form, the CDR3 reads TGCGCCAGCAGCCGAGAAGAGGGTTCTGTGGGAGCGTACTTC.

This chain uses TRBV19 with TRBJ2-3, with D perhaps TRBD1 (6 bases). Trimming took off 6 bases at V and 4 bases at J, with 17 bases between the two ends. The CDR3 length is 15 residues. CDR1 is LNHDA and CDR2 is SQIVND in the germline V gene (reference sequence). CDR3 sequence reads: CASSQTAGVPDTQYF. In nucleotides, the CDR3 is TGTGCCAGTAGCCAAACGGCAGGGGTGCCAGATACGCAGTATTTT.

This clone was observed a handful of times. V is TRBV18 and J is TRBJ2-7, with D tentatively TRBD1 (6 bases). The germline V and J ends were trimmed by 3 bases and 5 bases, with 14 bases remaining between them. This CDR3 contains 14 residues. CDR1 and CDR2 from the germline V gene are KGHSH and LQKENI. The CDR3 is CASSPLQGDNEQYF. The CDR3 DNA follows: TGTGCCAGCTCACCGCTACAGGGAGACAACGAGCAGTACTTC.

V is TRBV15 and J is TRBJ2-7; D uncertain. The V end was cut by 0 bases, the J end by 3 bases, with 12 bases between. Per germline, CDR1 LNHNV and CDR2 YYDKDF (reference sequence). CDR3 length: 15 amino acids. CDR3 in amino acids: CATSRDPSAYYEQYF. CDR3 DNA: TGTGCCACCAGCAGAGATCCCTCCGCCTACTACGAGCAGTACTTC.

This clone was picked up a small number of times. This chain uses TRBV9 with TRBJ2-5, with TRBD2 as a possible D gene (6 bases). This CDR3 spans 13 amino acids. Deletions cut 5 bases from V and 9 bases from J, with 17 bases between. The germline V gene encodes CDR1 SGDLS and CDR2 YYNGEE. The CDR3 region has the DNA TGTGCCAGCAGTGGCGGGACGGGAGAACCCCAGTACTTC. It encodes CASSGGTGEPQYF.

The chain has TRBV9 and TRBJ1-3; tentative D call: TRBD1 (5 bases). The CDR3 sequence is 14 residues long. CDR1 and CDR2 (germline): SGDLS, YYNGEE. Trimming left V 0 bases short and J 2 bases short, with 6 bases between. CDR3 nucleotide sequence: TGTGCCAGCAGCGTAGAGGGGACTGGAAACACCATATATTTT. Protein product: CASSVEGTGNTIYF.

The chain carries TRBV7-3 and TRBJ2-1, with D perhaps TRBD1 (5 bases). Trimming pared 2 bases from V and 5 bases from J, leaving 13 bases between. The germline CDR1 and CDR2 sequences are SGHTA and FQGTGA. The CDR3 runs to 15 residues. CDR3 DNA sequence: TGTGCCAGCAGCTTATCCCGTGGGGCACACAATGAGCAGTTCTTC. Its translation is CASSLSRGAHNEQFF.

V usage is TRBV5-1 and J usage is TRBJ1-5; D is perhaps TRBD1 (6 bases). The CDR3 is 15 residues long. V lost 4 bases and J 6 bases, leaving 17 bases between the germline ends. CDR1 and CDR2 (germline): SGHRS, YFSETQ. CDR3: CASSHTGLPSQPQHF. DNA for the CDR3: TGCGCCAGCAGCCACACAGGGCTCCCCAGTCAGCCCCAGCATTTT.